The 27 T cell receptor beta chains in this list originate from one sample, sequenced in a study of cytotoxic CD8 clonotypes in ibrutinib-treated CLL. Sequencing was performed with immunoSEQ multiplex PCR; in TCRdb, only in-frame clones are kept and a portion is missing. The repertoire holds approximately 25,000 clones, with about two thirds as singletons. The sample consisted of PBMCs, taken at disease progression, from a patient treated with ibrutinib. These receptors were obtained from a human donor with chronic lymphocytic leukemia.

The chain combines TRBV5-1 with TRBJ2-3; 8 positions agree with TRBD2. The length of the CDR3 is 16 residues. V lost 0 bases and J lost 4; bases outside the gene matches: 7. Germline V gene sequence: CDR1 SGHRS, CDR2 YFSETQ. CDR3 coding DNA: TGCGCCAGCAGCTTGGTTACTAGCGGAAACGCAGATACGCAGTATTTT. Its translation: CASSLVTSGNADTQYF.

The chain is built from TRBV29-1 and TRBJ1-3; the D is unclear. Per the germline V gene, CDR1 is SQVTM and CDR2 is ANQGSEA. The length of the CDR3 is 12 residues. V lost 6 bases, J lost 3 bases, and 9 bases lay in between. The CDR3 DNA follows: TGCAGCGTCGCCGGATTTGGAAACACCATATATTTT. It specifies CSVAGFGNTIYF.

This clone showed up just once. The chain is built from TRBV9 and TRBJ1-5; D is uncertain. This CDR3 spans 15 amino acids. V was shortened by 4 bases and J by 0 bases, with 11 bases between the two germline ends. The germline CDR1 and CDR2 sequences are SGDLS and YYNGEE. CDR3 DNA sequence: TGTGCCAGCAGCCCCTTAGGAGATAGCAATCAGCCCCAGCATTTT. Translation: CASSPLGDSNQPQHF.

The chain carries TRBV6-6 and TRBJ1-1; D remains ambiguous. Germline V gene sequence: CDR1 MNHNY, CDR2 SVGAGI (reference sequence). Trimming pared 2 bases from V and 3 bases from J, leaving 4 bases between. The CDR3 is 12 residues long. The CDR3 loop is CASSYSDTEAFF. In DNA form, the CDR3 reads TGTGCCAGCAGTTACAGCGACACTGAAGCTTTCTTT.

The chain has TRBV5-5 and TRBJ1-6; no clear D. Trimming pared 3 bases from V and 6 bases from J, leaving 10 bases between. Germline V gene lookup returns CDR1 SGHKS and CDR2 YYEKEE (reference sequence). This CDR3 is built from 14 residues. The CDR3 loop is CASSSGGGNSPLHF. The CDR3 coding sequence is TGTGCCAGCAGCTCTGGCGGTGGTAATTCACCCCTCCACTTT. Together with reference TRBV5-5 and TRBJ1-6, the CDR3 gives the full variable domain: DAGVTQSPTHLIKTRGQQVTLRCSPISGHKSVSWYQQVLGQGPQFIFQYYEKEERGRGNFPDRFSARQFPNYSSELNVNALLLGDSALYLCASSSGGGNSPLHFGNGTRLTVT.

The chain is built from TRBV6-5 and TRBJ2-7; 7 bases align to TRBD1. The germline V gene encodes CDR1 MNHEY and CDR2 SVGAGI. This CDR3 has 13 residues. V shed 6 bases, J shed 5 bases, and the junction held 7 bases outside the gene matches. CDR3 in amino acids: CASRLDGTDEQYF. The CDR3 nucleotides read TGTGCCAGCAGGCTGGATGGGACAGACGAGCAGTACTTC.

V usage is TRBV18 and J usage is TRBJ1-1; D call uncertain. The ends were cut back, 1 base at V and 7 bases at J, with 7 bases in the middle. The CDR3 is 12 amino acids. The germline gives CDR1 KGHSH, CDR2 LQKENI. The CDR3 sequence is CASSPHQDEAFF. The CDR3 DNA reads TGTGCCAGCTCACCACATCAGGATGAAGCTTTCTTT.

This clone was observed a handful of times. The J gene is TRBJ1-2, the V gene TRBV18; weak D call: TRBD1 (5 bases). The V end lost 1 base, the J end lost 8 bases, and 14 bases lay between the germline ends. The CDR3 sequence is 14 residues long. Germline V gene lookup returns CDR1 KGHSH and CDR2 LQKENI. CDR3 DNA sequence: TGTGCCAGCTCACCACGGCAGGGAGGAGGGGGCTACACCTTC. Its protein is CASSPRQGGGGYTF. The full variable domain, its missing parts supplied by reference TRBV18 and TRBJ1-2, is NAGVMQNPRHLVRRRGQEARLRCSPMKGHSHVYWYRQLPEEGLKFMVYLQKENIIDESGMPKERFSAEFPKEGPSILRIQQVVRGDSAAYFCASSPRQGGGGYTFGSGTRLTVV.

This clone was found once. This chain uses TRBV7-3 with TRBJ2-2; D may be TRBD1 (7 bases). This CDR3 is built from 16 residues. Germline CDR1 reads SGHTA; CDR2 reads FQGTGA. V lost 4 bases, J lost 4 bases, and 16 bases lay in between. The CDR3 DNA reads as TGTGCCAGCAGCTGGGCAGGGGGAGGTAGCACCGGGGAGCTGTTTTTT. Translating it yields CASSWAGGGSTGELFF. Filled out from reference TRBV7-3 and TRBJ2-2, the complete variable domain reads GAGVSQTPSNKVTEKGKYVELRCDPISGHTALYWYRQSLGQGPEFLIYFQGTGAADDSGLPNDRFFAVRPEGSVSTLKIQRTERGDSAVYLCASSWAGGGSTGELFFGEGSRLTVL.

The V and J genes are TRBV7-2 and TRBJ1-4, with D maybe TRBD1 (5 bases). V lost 5 bases, J lost 4 bases, and 11 bases lay in between. The germline gives CDR1 SGHTA, CDR2 FQGNSA. This CDR3 region has 14 residues. The CDR3 reads CASSRGRGNEKLFF. Here the CDR3 DNA reads TGTGCCAGCAGCCGAGGGAGGGGTAATGAAAAACTGTTTTTT.

The CDR3 reads CASSFKTRIAFF. In DNA, the CDR3 is TGTGCCAGCAGCTTTAAAACGAGGATAGCTTTCTTT. The chain employs TRBV5-6 and TRBJ1-1; D is unclear. Germline loops: CDR1 SGHDT, CDR2 YYEEEE. Trimming left V 2 bases short and J 10 bases short, with 12 bases between. The CDR3 is made up of 12 amino acids.

This rearrangement joins TRBV11-3 to TRBJ1-4, with 8 bases aligning to TRBD1. CDR3 length: 16 amino acids. Looked up from germline, CDR1 is SGHNT and CDR2 is YENEEA. V was pared by 5 bases and J by 5 bases, with 10 bases of the junction left unmatched. The CDR3 sequence: CASSTSQGVFNEKLFF. CDR3 DNA sequence: TGTGCCAGCAGCACATCACAGGGGGTGTTCAATGAAAAACTGTTTTTT.

The chain recombines TRBV5-5 with TRBJ2-3; D might be TRBD1 or TRBD2, each matching 5 bases. The V end was cut by 5 bases, the J end by 4 bases, with 14 bases between. CDR1 and CDR2 from the germline V gene are SGHKS and YYEKEE (reference sequence). The CDR3 has 14 amino acids. This CDR3 is CASRSEWGSDTQYF. As DNA, the CDR3 is TGTGCCAGCAGGTCTGAATGGGGGTCAGATACGCAGTATTTT.

The rearrangement joins TRBV29-1 to TRBJ2-5; D remains ambiguous. Between the trimmed V and J ends, which lost 3 bases and 7 bases, there was a span of 9 bases. This CDR3 comprises 11 residues. CDR1 and CDR2 from the germline V gene are SQVTM and ANQGSEA. CDR3 residues: CSVEIGGTQYF. The CDR3 DNA reads as TGCAGCGTTGAGATCGGCGGGACCCAGTACTTC.

The chain carries TRBV5-1 and TRBJ2-1; weak D call: TRBD2 (6 bases). CDR1 and CDR2 (germline): SGHRS, YFSETQ. The ends were cut back, 2 bases at V and 5 bases at J, with 14 bases in the middle. This CDR3 spans 15 amino acids. The CDR3 protein is CASSFGTTSNNEQFF. In DNA, the CDR3 is TGCGCCAGCAGCTTTGGCACCACTAGCAACAATGAGCAGTTCTTC. The full variable domain, in which reference TRBV5-1 and TRBJ2-1 provide the parts outside the CDR3, is KAGVTQTPRYLIKTRGQQVTLSCSPISGHRSVSWYQQTPGQGLQFLFEYFSETQRNKGNFPGRFSGRQFSNSRSEMNVSTLELGDSALYLCASSFGTTSNNEQFFGPGTRLTVL.

This clone was detected only a few times. The rearrangement links TRBV7-7 to TRBJ1-2; TRBD1 agrees at 11 bases. Germline V gene sequence: CDR1 SSHAT, CDR2 FNYEAQ (reference sequence). J lost 8 bases, V lost 2 bases, and 13 bases had no gene match. The CDR3 has 17 residues. The CDR3 coding sequence is TGTGCCAGCAGCTTAAGTAAGGGACAGGGGGTCCCCTTCGGCTACACCTTC. Translation gives CASSLSKGQGVPFGYTF.

The gene calls are TRBV6-6 and TRBJ1-2; TRBD1 matches 8 bases. CDR3 length: 14 amino acids. Germline assignment: CDR1 MNHNY and CDR2 SVGAGI (reference sequence). After removal of 6 bases from V and 4 bases from J, the junction contained 7 bases not matched to a gene. CDR3 amino acids: CASSWTGWAYGYTF. CDR3 DNA sequence: TGTGCCAGCAGCTGGACAGGGTGGGCCTATGGCTACACCTTC.

The genes are TRBV9 and TRBJ2-7; D gene uncertain. This CDR3 contains 15 residues. V shed 0 bases and J shed 4 bases, with 14 bases lying between them. Germline V gene lookup returns CDR1 SGDLS and CDR2 YYNGEE. The CDR3 DNA is TGTGCCAGCAGCGTAGTCGGACCCCCCGTATACGAGCAGTACTTC. This encodes CASSVVGPPVYEQYF.

This clone was seen more than once but under ten times. The CDR3 loop reads CASRASGGFKETQYF. CDR3 nucleotides: TGCGCCAGCAGGGCGAGCGGGGGATTCAAAGAGACCCAGTACTTC. The chain recombines TRBV10-2 with TRBJ2-5, with 8 nucleotides matching TRBD2. Germline V gene lookup returns CDR1 WSHSY and CDR2 SAAADI. The CDR3 consists of 15 residues. Germline trimming cut 6 bases from V and 3 bases from J; bases unmatched to any gene: 9.

This clone occurred once. This chain joins TRBV7-9 and TRBJ2-7; no clear D gene. Germline CDR1 SEHNR, CDR2 FQNEAQ (reference sequence). V shed 6 bases and J shed 2 bases, with 11 bases lying between them. CDR3 length: 13 residues. This chain's CDR3 is CASSPFVPYEQYF. CDR3 nucleotides: TGTGCCAGCAGTCCCTTCGTACCCTACGAGCAGTACTTC.

This clone was detected only once. The chain links TRBV7-6 to TRBJ2-1, with D possibly being TRBD1 (6 bases). Per germline, CDR1 SGHVS and CDR2 FNYEAQ. The CDR3 is made up of 17 amino acids. V was cut by 0 bases and J by 2 bases, with 14 bases left in between. The CDR3 protein is CASSLAEISGAYNEQFF. The DNA for the CDR3 is TGTGCCAGCAGCTTAGCCGAAATCTCAGGGGCCTACAATGAGCAGTTCTTC.

The chain links TRBV7-8 to TRBJ2-7; D may be TRBD2 (5 bases). The V end lost 5 bases, the J end lost 6 bases, and 11 bases lay between the germline ends. Germline V gene lookup returns CDR1 SGHVS and CDR2 FQNEAQ. This CDR3 comprises 12 residues. The CDR3 DNA reads TGTGCCAGCAGCCCCTTCGGGGTCGAGCAGTACTTC. This encodes CASSPFGVEQYF.

The DNA for the CDR3 is TGTGCCAGCAGCTTCCGGGACACGCGTAACTATGGCTACACCTTC. Its translation is CASSFRDTRNYGYTF. This chain connects TRBV5-6 to TRBJ1-2, with D possibly being TRBD1 (6 bases). V was trimmed by 2 bases and J by 1 base, leaving 12 bases between them. Per germline, CDR1 SGHDT and CDR2 YYEEEE. The CDR3 is made up of 15 amino acids.

This clone came up a few times. The chain uses TRBV5-1 and TRBJ2-3, with D uncertain. The germline gives CDR1 SGHRS, CDR2 YFSETQ. Trimming cost V 3 bases and J 2 bases, with 16 bases left between them. The CDR3 contains 16 residues. CDR3 nucleotides: TGCGCCAGCAGCTGGTCAGCTAACGACCACACAGATACGCAGTATTTT. It yields the protein CASSWSANDHTDTQYF.

The rearrangement uses TRBV18 and TRBJ2-3, with 10 bases fitting TRBD2. V shed 3 bases, J shed 1 base, and the junction held 4 bases outside the gene matches. The length of the CDR3 is 16 residues. CDR1 and CDR2 (germline): KGHSH, LQKENI. CDR3 DNA: TGTGCCAGCTCACCCCTTACTAGCGGGGGCACAGATACGCAGTATTTT. Protein product: CASSPLTSGGTDTQYF. Supplemented by reference TRBV18 and TRBJ2-3, the full variable domain reads NAGVMQNPRHLVRRRGQEARLRCSPMKGHSHVYWYRQLPEEGLKFMVYLQKENIIDESGMPKERFSAEFPKEGPSILRIQQVVRGDSAAYFCASSPLTSGGTDTQYFGPGTRLTVL.

The count of this clone is one. The J gene is TRBJ1-4, the V gene TRBV6-5; D not resolved. The V end was cut by 6 bases, the J end by 8 bases, with 13 bases between. The CDR3 is made up of 13 amino acids. The germline V gene has CDR1 MNHEY and CDR2 SVGAGI. CDR3 loop: CASRPTGGEKLFF. DNA for the CDR3: TGTGCCAGCAGACCTACGGGAGGGGAAAAACTGTTTTTT.

This chain connects TRBV5-5 to TRBJ1-2; TRBD1 agrees at 8 bases. The V gene end was trimmed by 6 bases and the J gene end by 4 bases; junction bases not matched to a gene: 8. CDR3 length: 14 residues. CDR1 is SGHKS and CDR2 is YYEKEE in the germline V gene (reference sequence). The CDR3 region has the DNA TGTGCCAGCACCAGGACAGGGCCGCTCTATGGCTACACCTTC. Its protein product is CASTRTGPLYGYTF.